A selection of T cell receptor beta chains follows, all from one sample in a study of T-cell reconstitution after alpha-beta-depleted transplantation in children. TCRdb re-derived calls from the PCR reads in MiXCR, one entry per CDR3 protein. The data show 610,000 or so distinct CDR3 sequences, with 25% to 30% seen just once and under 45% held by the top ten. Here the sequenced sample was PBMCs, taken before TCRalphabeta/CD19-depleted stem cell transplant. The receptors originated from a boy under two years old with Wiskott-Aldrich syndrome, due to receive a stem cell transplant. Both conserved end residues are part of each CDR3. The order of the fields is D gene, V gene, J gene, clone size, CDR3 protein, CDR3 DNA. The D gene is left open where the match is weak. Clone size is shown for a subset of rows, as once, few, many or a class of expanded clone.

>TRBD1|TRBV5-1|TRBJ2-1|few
CASSFQPGQGAYNEQFF
TGCGCCAGCAGCTTTCAGCCGGGACAGGGAGCCTACAATGAGCAGTTCTTC
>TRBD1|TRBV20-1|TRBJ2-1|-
CSALDRGYNEQFF
TGCAGTGCACTGGACAGGGGATACAATGAGCAGTTCTTC
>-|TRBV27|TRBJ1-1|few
CASSPLGGKNTEAFF
TGTGCCAGCAGTCCCCTTGGGGGGAAAAACACTGAAGCTTTCTTT
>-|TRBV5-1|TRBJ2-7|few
CASSLIGGSYEQYF
TGCGCCAGCAGCTTGATAGGGGGCTCCTACGAGCAGTACTTC
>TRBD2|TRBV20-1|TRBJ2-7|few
CSARGSGSSYEQYF
TGCAGTGCTAGAGGTAGCGGGAGCTCCTACGAGCAGTACTTC
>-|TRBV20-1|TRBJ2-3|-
CSASWGTDTQYF
TGCAGTGCTAGCTGGGGCACAGATACGCAGTATTTT
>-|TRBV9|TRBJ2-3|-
CASSVEAGASTDTQYF
TGTGCCAGCAGCGTAGAAGCAGGGGCTAGCACAGATACGCAGTATTTT
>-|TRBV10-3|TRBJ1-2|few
CAISANSYGYTF
TGTGCCATCAGTGCAAACTCCTATGGCTACACCTTC
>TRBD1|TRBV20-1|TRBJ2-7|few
CSARSPETGSEQYF
TGCAGTGCTAGATCCCCCGAGACAGGGAGTGAGCAGTACTTC
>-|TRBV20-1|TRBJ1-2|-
CSAIPLNYGYTF
TGCAGTGCTATTCCATTAAACTATGGCTACACCTTC
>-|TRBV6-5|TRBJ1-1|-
CASSYGASNTEAFF
TGTGCCAGCAGTTACGGGGCATCGAACACTGAAGCTTTCTTT
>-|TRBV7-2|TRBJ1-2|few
CASSPSPPNYGYTF
TGTGCCAGCAGCCCATCCCCTCCTAACTATGGCTACACCTTC
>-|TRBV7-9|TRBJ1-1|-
CASSLAPRTGTEAFF
TGTGCCAGCAGCTTAGCCCCCCGGACGGGGACTGAAGCTTTCTTT
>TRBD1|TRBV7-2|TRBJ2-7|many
CASSHGADRVSYEQYF
TGTGCCAGCAGCCATGGCGCCGACAGGGTTTCCTACGAGCAGTACTTC
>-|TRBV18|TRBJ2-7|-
CASSQGWGRNYEQYF
TGTGCCAGCTCCCAGGGGTGGGGGCGAAATTACGAGCAGTACTTC
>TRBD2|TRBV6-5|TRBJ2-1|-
CASSYSRREGYNEQFF
TGTGCCAGCAGTTACTCGAGGCGGGAGGGCTACAATGAGCAGTTCTTC
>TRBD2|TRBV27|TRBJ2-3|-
CASSLAGGSADTQYF
TGTGCCAGCAGTTTAGCGGGAGGGTCCGCAGATACGCAGTATTTT
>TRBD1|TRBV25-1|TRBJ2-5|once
CASSEPDRGQETQYF
TGTGCCAGCAGTGAACCAGACAGGGGCCAAGAGACCCAGTACTTC
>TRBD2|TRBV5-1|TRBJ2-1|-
CASSLGLAGRYSYNEQFF
TGCGCCAGCAGCTTGGGCCTAGCGGGAAGGTACTCCTACAATGAGCAGTTCTTC
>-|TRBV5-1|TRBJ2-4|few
CASRDLLAKNIQYF
TGCGCCAGCAGAGACCTTCTAGCCAAAAACATTCAGTACTTC
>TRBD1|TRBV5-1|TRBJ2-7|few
CASSFQDRDEQYF
TGCGCCAGCAGCTTCCAGGACAGGGACGAGCAGTACTTC
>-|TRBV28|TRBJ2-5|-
CASSTVYSASTESLQETQYF
TGTGCCAGCAGTACAGTTTATTCGGCCTCGACAGAGTCCCTACAAGAGACCCAGTACTTC
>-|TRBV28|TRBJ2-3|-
CASSPIEGGQGSTDTQYF
TGTGCCAGCAGCCCGATCGAGGGGGGGCAGGGGAGCACAGATACGCAGTATTTT
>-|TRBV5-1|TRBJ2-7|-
CASSSWTGYEQYF
TGCGCCAGCAGCTCCTGGACGGGCTACGAGCAGTACTTC
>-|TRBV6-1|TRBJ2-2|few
CASSDLRGRPGELFF
TGTGCCAGCAGTGACCTCAGGGGGAGGCCCGGGGAGCTGTTTTTT
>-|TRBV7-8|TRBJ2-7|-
CASSPTRWRNYEQYF
TGTGCCAGCAGCCCGACCCGATGGAGAAACTACGAGCAGTACTTC
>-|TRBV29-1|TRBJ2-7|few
CSATQVYEQYF
TGCAGCGCAACCCAGGTCTACGAGCAGTACTTC
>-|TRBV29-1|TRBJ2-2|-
CSGSFRGLRAGELFF
-
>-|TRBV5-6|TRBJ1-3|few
CASSLDTSYSGNTIYF
TGTGCCAGCAGCTTGGACACTTCGTACTCTGGAAACACCATATATTTT